This TCR beta chain was documented in a study of cytomegalovirus exposure and HLA in healthy donors. Vbeta (60) and Jbeta (13) primers were used in the PCR. Sequenced by immunoSEQ multiplex PCR; TCRdb stores in-frame clones only, minus some. This table has more than 80,000 clones, around 70% appearing once. This CDR3 has 14 residues. From germline, CDR1 is SGHRS and CDR2 YFSETQ. V was trimmed by 3 bases and J by 6 bases, leaving 15 bases between them. Material: PBMCs. The V gene is TRBV5-1, the J gene TRBJ1-1; D remains unclear. The TCR originated in a boy aged 5-17 years in good health and CMV-seronegative. CDR3 loop: CASSSTPYLAEAFF. CDR3 DNA: TGCGCCAGCAGCTCAACGCCTTACCTAGCTGAAGCTTTCTTT. Full variable domain (missing parts from reference TRBV5-1 and TRBJ1-1): KAGVTQTPRYLIKTRGQQVTLSCSPISGHRSVSWYQQTPGQGLQFLFEYFSETQRNKGNFPGRFSGRQFSNSRSEMNVSTLELGDSALYLCASSSTPYLAEAFFGQGTRLTVV.